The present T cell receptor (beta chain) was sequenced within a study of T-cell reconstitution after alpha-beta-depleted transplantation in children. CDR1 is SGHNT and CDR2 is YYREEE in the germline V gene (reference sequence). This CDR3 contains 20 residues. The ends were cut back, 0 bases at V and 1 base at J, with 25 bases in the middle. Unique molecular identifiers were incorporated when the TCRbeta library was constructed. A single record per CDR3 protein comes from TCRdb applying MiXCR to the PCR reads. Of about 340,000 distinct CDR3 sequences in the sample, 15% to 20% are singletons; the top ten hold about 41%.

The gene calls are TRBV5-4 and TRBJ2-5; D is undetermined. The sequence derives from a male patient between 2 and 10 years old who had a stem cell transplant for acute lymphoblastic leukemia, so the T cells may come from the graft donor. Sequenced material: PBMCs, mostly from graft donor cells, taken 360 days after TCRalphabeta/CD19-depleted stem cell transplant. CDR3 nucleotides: TGTGCCAGCAGCTTGGGGCGGAATAGCATCACCCGTCCCGTCCAAGAGACCCAGTACTTC. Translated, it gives CASSLGRNSITRPVQETQYF.